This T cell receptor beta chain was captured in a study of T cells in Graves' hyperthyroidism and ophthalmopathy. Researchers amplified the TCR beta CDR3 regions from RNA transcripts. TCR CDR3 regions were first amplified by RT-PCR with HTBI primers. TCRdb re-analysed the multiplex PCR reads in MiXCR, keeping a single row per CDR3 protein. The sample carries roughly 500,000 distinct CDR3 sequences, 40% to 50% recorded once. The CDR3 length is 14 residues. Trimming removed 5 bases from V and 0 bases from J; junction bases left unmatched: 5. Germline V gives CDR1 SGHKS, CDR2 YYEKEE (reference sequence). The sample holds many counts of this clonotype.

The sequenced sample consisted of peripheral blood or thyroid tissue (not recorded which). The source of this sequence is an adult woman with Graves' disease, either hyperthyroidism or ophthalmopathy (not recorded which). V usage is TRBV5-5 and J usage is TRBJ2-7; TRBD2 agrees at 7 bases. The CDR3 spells CASSSRDYSYEQYF. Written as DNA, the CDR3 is TGTGCCAGCAGTTCCCGGGACTACTCCTACGAGCAGTACTTC.